One sample yielded the 19 T cell receptor beta chains listed below, sequenced in a study of blood T cell repertoires in COVID-19. Only in-frame clones appear in the TCRdb table, and some are missing; sequencing was by immunoSEQ multiplex PCR. The profile shows 250,000 to 300,000 clones, over 85% of them singletons. The specimen sequenced was peripheral blood. Receptors were obtained from a woman in her 30s with COVID-19, enrolled during active disease.

V is TRBV5-1 and J is TRBJ1-1; a possible D gene is TRBD1 (6 bases). CDR1 is SGHRS and CDR2 is YFSETQ in the germline V gene. The CDR3 contains 13 residues. The V end lost 5 bases, the J end lost 4 bases, and 12 bases lay between the germline ends. The CDR3 DNA is TGCGCCAGCAGTCCCGGGACACTCACTGAAGCTTTCTTT. Translation gives CASSPGTLTEAFF.

The sample holds one count of this clone. This chain uses TRBV4-1 with TRBJ2-3; 10 nucleotides agree with TRBD2. CDR1 and CDR2 (germline): MGHRA, YSYEKL. The CDR3 spans 16 residues. Trimming took 2 bases from V and 2 from J; bases not matched to a gene: 4. The CDR3 is CASSQRLAGVTDTQYF. CDR3 in DNA: TGCGCCAGCAGCCAACGCCTAGCGGGGGTCACAGATACGCAGTATTTT.

This clone was seen more than once but under ten times. The chain uses TRBV7-9 and TRBJ1-5; D call uncertain. V lost 5 bases and J lost 0, with 5 bases in between. The CDR3 sequence is 13 residues long. CDR1 is SEHNR, CDR2 FQNEAQ, per germline (reference sequence). The CDR3 protein is CASSEYSNQPQHF. Here the CDR3 DNA reads TGTGCCAGCAGCGAGTATAGCAATCAGCCCCAGCATTTT.

The CDR3 region has the DNA TGCGCCAGCAGTATCACAGATACGCAGTATTTT. Amino acids: CASSITDTQYF. The chain recombines TRBV5-1 with TRBJ2-3; D is unresolved. V was shortened by 5 bases and J by 2 bases, with 3 bases between the two germline ends. Germline lookup yields CDR1 SGHRS and CDR2 YFSETQ. This CDR3 contains 11 residues.

The chain uses TRBV2 and TRBJ1-2; D is unclear. The V end lost 10 bases, the J end lost 3 bases, and 18 bases lay between the germline ends. CDR1 is SNHLY and CDR2 is FYNNEI in the germline V gene. This CDR3 is 14 amino acids long. CDR3 protein: CAKEQNREDYGYTF. The CDR3 nucleotides are TGTGCCAAGGAGCAGAATCGGGAAGACTATGGCTACACCTTC.

DNA of the CDR3: TGTGCCAGCAGCCAAGTGACAGGGGGCCATGAAAAACTGTTTTTT. This translates into CASSQVTGGHEKLFF. The chain combines TRBV11-2 with TRBJ1-4, with 10 bases aligning to TRBD1. The CDR3 runs 15 residues. J gave up 6 bases and V 5 bases, and 6 bases lay outside the gene matches. The germline V gene has CDR1 SGHAT and CDR2 FQNNGV.

The chain links TRBV7-9 to TRBJ2-7; D remains unclear. From germline, CDR1 is SEHNR and CDR2 FQNEAQ (reference sequence). This CDR3 is 12 amino acids long. V lost 5 bases and J 5 bases, leaving 10 bases between the germline ends. The CDR3 region is CASSLSGNEQYF. The CDR3 bases are TGTGCCAGCAGCCTCAGTGGCAACGAGCAGTACTTC. The variable domain in full, completed from reference TRBV7-9 and TRBJ2-7, reads DTGVSQNPRHKITKRGQNVTFRCDPISEHNRLYWYRQTLGQGPEFLTYFQNEAQLEKSRLLSDRFSAERPKGSFSTLEIQRTEQGDSAMYLCASSLSGNEQYFGPGTRLTVT.

Regarding this clone: The same CDR3 arises from other DNA sequences in this sample as well. V is TRBV6-5 and J is TRBJ2-2; D is perhaps TRBD1 (6 bases). From germline, CDR1 is MNHEY and CDR2 SVGAGI. The CDR3 totals 14 residues. V lost 4 bases and J lost 2, with 8 bases in between. The CDR3 nucleotides are TGTGCCAGCAGTTTACAGGGCAACACCGGGGAGCTGTTTTTT. Translation gives CASSLQGNTGELFF.

The chain combines TRBV28 with TRBJ1-2; TRBD1 matches 9 bases. CDR3 length: 14 residues. Germline CDR1 and CDR2: MDHEN and SYDVKM. Unmatched junction bases numbered 7, after V lost 5 bases and J lost 6 bases. Here the CDR3 reads CASSADRGVHGYTF. The DNA for the CDR3 is TGTGCCAGCAGTGCCGACAGGGGGGTCCATGGCTACACCTTC.

CDR3 nucleotides: TGTGCCAGCAGCCGACAGGGGGAATTGGTCACAGATACGCAGTATTTT. It translates to CASSRQGELVTDTQYF. J is TRBJ2-3 and V is TRBV5-6; TRBD1 aligns across 9 bases. Germline V gives CDR1 SGHDT, CDR2 YYEEEE. The CDR3 is 16 residues long. Losses at the gene ends were 4 bases for V and 2 bases for J; bases not matched to a gene: 8.

V gene TRBV24-1 combines with J gene TRBJ1-1; D unresolved. Trimming removed 4 bases from V and 11 bases from J, with 10 bases in between. This CDR3 is built from 11 residues. Germline loops: CDR1 KGHDR, CDR2 SFDVKD. The CDR3 reads CATSDGVGAFF. For the CDR3, the DNA is TGTGCCACCAGTGACGGAGTTGGGGCTTTCTTT.

The genes are TRBV28 and TRBJ2-2, with 8 bases aligning to TRBD2. After removal of 4 bases from V and 1 base from J, the junction contained 8 bases not matched to a gene. Germline V CDR1 and CDR2: MDHEN, SYDVKM. CDR3 length equals 17 residues. CDR3 nucleotides: TGTGCCAGCAGTTCTAATAGCGGGGCCGAGAACACCGGGGAGCTGTTTTTT. Translating gives CASSSNSGAENTGELFF.

This clone was counted once. This chain uses TRBV27 with TRBJ2-4; TRBD2 aligns across 12 bases. Looked up from germline, CDR1 is MNHEY and CDR2 is SMNVEV (reference sequence). Trimming at V came to 5 bases and at J to 8 bases, leaving 13 bases not matched to a gene. The CDR3 sequence is 17 residues long. DNA of the CDR3: TGTGCCAGCAGTGTGTCTAGCGGGGGGGCCGGGGCGGACATTCAGTACTTC. It yields the protein CASSVSSGGAGADIQYF.

This clone showed up just once. The chain recombines TRBV20-1 with TRBJ1-2; D is possibly TRBD1 (5 bases). V shed 0 bases and J shed 8 bases, with 7 bases lying between them. The CDR3 is made up of 11 amino acids. CDR1 is DFQATT and CDR2 is SNEGSKA in the germline V gene (reference sequence). CDR3 coding DNA: TGCAGTGCTAGAGAGGGGCCCGGCTACACCTTC. Encoded protein: CSAREGPGYTF.

This chain uses TRBV25-1 with TRBJ1-2; TRBD1 might be the D (6 bases). Trimming took 5 bases from V and 7 from J, leaving 14 bases between them. CDR1 is MGHDK, CDR2 SYGVNS, per germline. This CDR3 comprises 13 residues. CDR3 coding DNA: TGTGCCAGCAGTCATCGGGGGGCGAGTGGCTACACCTTC. It codes for CASSHRGASGYTF.

This chain connects TRBV5-5 to TRBJ2-5, with 8 bases that match TRBD2. V lost 7 bases and J lost 1; bases outside the gene matches: 9. The CDR3 contains 15 residues. Germline CDR1 SGHKS, CDR2 YYEKEE (reference sequence). CDR3 protein: CASYSGGGPQETQYF. The CDR3 nucleotides read TGTGCCAGCTACTCCGGCGGGGGGCCCCAAGAGACCCAGTACTTC.

This clone is a singleton in its sample. The chain recombines TRBV19 with TRBJ2-4, with D maybe TRBD2 (6 bases). The CDR3 totals 14 residues. The V gene's germline CDR1 is LNHDA and CDR2 SQIVND (reference sequence). V lost 7 bases and J 5 bases, leaving 15 bases between the germline ends. In DNA, the CDR3 is TGTGCCAGTATGCACGGCGGGGCCCAAAACATTCAGTACTTC. This gives the protein CASMHGGAQNIQYF.

The V and J genes are TRBV9 and TRBJ1-2; 7 bases line up with TRBD1. The length of the CDR3 is 14 residues. The J segment lost 6 bases and the V segment lost 7 bases, leaving 12 bases of the junction unmatched. From germline, CDR1 is SGDLS and CDR2 YYNGEE. The CDR3 DNA follows: TGTGCCAGCCGGACAGGTAACCCCTCTGATGGCTACACCTTC. It is translated as CASRTGNPSDGYTF.

The chain combines TRBV7-8 with TRBJ2-5; 12 positions match TRBD2. The CDR3 is 16 amino acids. Unmatched junction bases numbered 4, after V lost 4 bases and J lost 1 base. Germline V gene data show CDR1 as SGHVS and CDR2 as FQNEAQ. The CDR3 region has the DNA TGTGCCAGCAGCTCAGGACTAGCGGGGACCCAAGAGACCCAGTACTTC. Residues: CASSSGLAGTQETQYF. The variable domain in full, with the rest retrieved from reference TRBV7-8 and TRBJ2-5, is GAGVSQSPRYKVAKRGQDVALRCDPISGHVSLFWYQQALGQGPEFLTYFQNEAQLDKSGLPSDRFFAERPEGSVSTLKIQRTQQEDSAVYLCASSSGLAGTQETQYFGPGTRLLVL.